This T cell receptor beta chain was sequenced in a study of vaccination effects on CD4 cells after COVID-19. In germline, CDR1 is SNHLY, CDR2 FYNNEI. CDR3 length: 16 residues. Losses at the gene ends were 3 bases for V and 13 bases for J; bases not matched to a gene: 17. Before sequencing took place, the ViraFEST assay used viral peptide pools to expand antigen-specific CD4+ T cells. Between days 10 and 11 of culture, CD4+ T cells were separated out. According to the study, vaccine recipients showed no prior SARS-CoV-2 infection and negative nucleocapsid antibodies. For this clone: Its antigen remains unknown.

Repertoires were generated with immunoSEQ multiplex PCR, while TCRdb's copy carries only in-frame clones and drops some. Of about 20,000 clones listed, about 70% are singletons. Material: CD4+ T cells from PBMCs cultured with HCoV-229E spike peptides, obtained before COVID-19 vaccination. The chain employs TRBV2 and TRBJ2-1; 8 bases agree with TRBD2. This TCR was recovered from a human donor who received a COVID-19 vaccine. The CDR3 here is CASSDQTLLAGRVQFF. As DNA, the CDR3 is TGTGCCAGCAGTGACCAAACTCTTCTAGCCGGGAGGGTACAGTTCTTC.